Each of the 2 T cell receptor beta chains below was sequenced from the same sample in a study of OX40 agonist ivuxolimab in advanced cancers. The protocol was immunoSEQ multiplex PCR, while the TCRdb copy is restricted to in-frame clones and leaves out a portion. The data contain tens of thousands of clones, 85% to 95% of them singletons. Source: CD4+ or CD8+ T cells sorted from blood, taken in a trial of the OX40 agonist ivuxolimab. The receptors here all came from an adult with an advanced solid tumor such as melanoma, head and neck, liver or kidney cancer.

The V call is TRBV5-6, the J call TRBJ2-3, with D tentatively TRBD1 or TRBD2 (5 bases each). The CDR3 has 17 amino acids. V was pared by 4 bases and J by 2 bases, with 20 bases between. The germline CDR1 and CDR2 sequences are SGHDT and YYEEEE. CDR3 sequence (DNA): TGTGCCAGCAGCCGCGCCTCCGGGACGCTCGACACAGATACGCAGTATTTT. Its protein is CASSRASGTLDTDTQYF.

This sequence joins TRBV28 and TRBJ2-1; 9 bases map to TRBD2. The CDR3 is 19 amino acids. Germline V gene lookup returns CDR1 MDHEN and CDR2 SYDVKM. The J segment lost 4 bases and the V segment lost 2 bases, leaving 15 bases of the junction unmatched. The CDR3 nucleotides read TGTGCCAGCAGTTTAGGGGACAAGATCCGTGGACTAGCGTACAATGAGCAGTTCTTC. This codes for CASSLGDKIRGLAYNEQFF.